These 17 T cell receptor beta chains came from one sample sequenced in a study of T cells after yellow fever vaccination. TCRdb called the 5' RACE reads again in MiXCR, with one record for every CDR3 protein. The top ten clones hold around a sixth of a sample with about 580,000 distinct CDR3 sequences, roughly a sixth of them seen once. The material sequenced was PBMCs, taken 5 to 6 days after the first yellow fever vaccination. These receptors were taken from a man aged 18-30 years who received the YFV17D yellow fever vaccine.

This clonotype has a handful of counts. This chain uses TRBV5-5 with TRBJ2-7; 8 nucleotides line up with TRBD1. Unmatched junction bases numbered 13, after V lost 4 bases and J lost 10 bases. CDR3 length equals 14 residues. The germline V gene encodes CDR1 SGHKS and CDR2 YYEKEE (reference sequence). For the CDR3, the DNA is TGTGCCAGCAGCCCGGTAGGGACAGGTAGTCATCAGTACGTC. Translating it yields CASSPVGTGSHQYV.

The chain has TRBV6-1 and TRBJ2-6; perhaps TRBD1 as D (5 bases). This CDR3 comprises 17 residues. The germline V gene has CDR1 MNHNS and CDR2 SASEGT. Trimming took off 2 bases at V and 0 bases at J, with 11 bases between the two ends. Written as DNA, the CDR3 is TGTGCCAGCAGTGAAAGGCAGGGCCTCTCTGGGGCCAACGTCCTGACTTTC. It encodes CASSERQGLSGANVLTF.

J is TRBJ2-7 and V is TRBV7-8, with D unresolved. Germline V gives CDR1 SGHVS, CDR2 FQNEAQ. The CDR3 is 13 amino acids. V lost 1 base and J lost 5, with 9 bases in between. The chain's CDR3 is CASSLGQPNEQYF. The CDR3 nucleotides are TGTGCCAGCAGCTTAGGTCAGCCCAACGAGCAGTACTTC. The full variable domain, with the rest looked up from reference TRBV7-8 and TRBJ2-7, is GAGVSQSPRYKVAKRGQDVALRCDPISGHVSLFWYQQALGQGPEFLTYFQNEAQLDKSGLPSDRFFAERPEGSVSTLKIQRTQQEDSAVYLCASSLGQPNEQYFGPGTRLTVT.

This clonotype was picked up a small number of times. The chain carries TRBV6-5 and TRBJ1-3; 7 nucleotides align to TRBD1. The length of the CDR3 is 16 residues. The J segment lost 0 bases and the V segment lost 4 bases, leaving 6 bases of the junction unmatched. The germline gives CDR1 MNHEY, CDR2 SVGAGI. The CDR3 reads CASSFSTGTSGNTIYF. DNA for the CDR3: TGTGCCAGCAGTTTTTCGACAGGGACCTCTGGAAACACCATATATTTT.

The table lists this clonotype with a few counts. The V gene is TRBV19, the J gene TRBJ1-2; 9 bases fit TRBD1. The trim removed 5 bases at V and 0 bases at J, leaving 4 bases unmatched. CDR1 and CDR2 (germline): LNHDA, SQIVND (reference sequence). The length of the CDR3 is 15 residues. CDR3 sequence reads: CASSPWTGANYGYTF. The CDR3 DNA follows: TGTGCCAGTAGTCCTTGGACAGGGGCTAACTATGGCTACACCTTC.

The rearrangement uses TRBV20-1 and TRBJ2-7; 8 nucleotides agree with TRBD1. The V gene's germline CDR1 is DFQATT and CDR2 SNEGSKA (reference sequence). The CDR3 is made up of 16 amino acids. V was clipped by 1 base and J by 5 bases; unmatched bases: 13. As DNA, the CDR3 is TGCAGTGCTAGAGCTCGAAACCAGGGGGCGCGAAACGAGCAGTACTTC. Translating gives CSARARNQGARNEQYF.

For the CDR3, the DNA is TGTGCCAGCAGTTACTCGAGGAGCTTGGGCAACAATGAGCAGTTCTTC. It codes for CASSYSRSLGNNEQFF. The V gene is TRBV6-5, the J gene TRBJ2-1; D not certain. The germline V and J ends were trimmed by 0 bases and 5 bases, with 14 bases remaining between them. Germline V CDR1 and CDR2: MNHEY, SVGAGI. The CDR3 totals 16 residues.

The rearrangement joins TRBV2 to TRBJ1-2, with a possible D match to TRBD1 (6 bases). Germline V gene data show CDR1 as SNHLY and CDR2 as FYNNEI. The CDR3 extends over 13 amino acids. V lost 7 bases and J lost 8, with 17 bases in between. The CDR3 is CASNEDRHYGYTF. The CDR3 region has the DNA TGTGCCAGCAACGAGGACAGACATTACGGCTACACCTTC. Drawing the rest from reference TRBV2 and TRBJ1-2, the complete variable domain is EPEVTQTPSHQVTQMGQEVILRCVPISNHLYFYWYRQILGQKVEFLVSFYNNEISEKSEIFDDQFSVERPDGSNFTLKIRSTKLEDSAMYFCASNEDRHYGYTFGSGTRLTVV.

The chain employs TRBV7-6 and TRBJ2-3; weak D call: TRBD1 (5 bases). Germline CDR1 is SGHVS and CDR2 is FNYEAQ. This CDR3 is built from 15 residues. V was pared by 0 bases and J by 3 bases, with 10 bases between. In DNA, the CDR3 is TGTGCCAGCAGCTTAGCGCTCAGGGAAACAGATACGCAGTATTTT. Protein: CASSLALRETDTQYF. Drawing the rest from reference TRBV7-6 and TRBJ2-3, the complete variable domain is GAGVSQSPRYKVTKRGQDVALRCDPISGHVSLYWYRQALGQGPEFLTYFNYEAQQDKSGLPNDRFSAERPEGSISTLTIQRTEQRDSAMYRCASSLALRETDTQYFGPGTRLTVL.

This clonotype was counted only a few times. The rearrangement links TRBV9 to TRBJ1-6; no reliable D call. With 3 bases removed from V and 3 bases from J, the gap between germline ends came to 7 bases. The CDR3 is made up of 14 amino acids. Looked up from germline, CDR1 is SGDLS and CDR2 is YYNGEE. CDR3 sequence (DNA): TGTGCCAGCAGCGCGTCGGTCTATAATTCACCCCTCCACTTT. Its protein is CASSASVYNSPLHF.

This sequence joins TRBV5-1 and TRBJ2-6; no definite D call. Trimming pared 4 bases from V and 0 bases from J, leaving 11 bases between. CDR1 and CDR2 (germline): SGHRS, YFSETQ. This CDR3 spans 16 amino acids. CDR3 nucleotides: TGCGCCAGCAGCGTGACCGACCACTCTGGGGCCAACGTCCTGACTTTC. Translation gives CASSVTDHSGANVLTF.

This clonotype was detected ten times or more. The rearrangement joins TRBV28 to TRBJ2-1, with a tentative D call TRBD2 (5 bases). The CDR3 covers 15 residues. Looked up from germline, CDR1 is MDHEN and CDR2 is SYDVKM. Trimming stripped 4 bases from V and 8 bases from J, with 18 bases between. As DNA, the CDR3 is TGTGCCAGCAGTTATCAGGACCGTTGGGGAGATGAGCAGTTCTTC. Protein: CASSYQDRWGDEQFF.

The chain uses TRBV7-9 and TRBJ1-1; unclear D gene. CDR1 and CDR2 from the germline V gene are SEHNR and FQNEAQ (reference sequence). The CDR3 runs to 13 residues. V was cut by 1 base and J by 5 bases, with 8 bases left in between. DNA of the CDR3: TGTGCCAGCAGCTTAGAGGCGGCTACTGAAGCTTTCTTT. It is translated as CASSLEAATEAFF.

The chain has TRBV20-1 and TRBJ1-1; no reliable D call. Trimming removed 0 bases at V and 3 bases at J, with 11 bases between. Germline loops: CDR1 DFQATT, CDR2 SNEGSKA (reference sequence). This CDR3 region has 14 residues. The CDR3 nucleotides read TGCAGTGCTAGAGAGGACGGATCCTACACTGAAGCTTTCTTT. Its protein is CSAREDGSYTEAFF.

This clonotype occurred a few times. The chain is built from TRBV9 and TRBJ2-5, with D possibly matching TRBD1 (6 bases). The length of the CDR3 is 14 residues. Germline-derived CDR1 and CDR2 are SGDLS and YYNGEE. Trimming cost V 0 bases and J 3 bases, with 9 bases left between them. The DNA for the CDR3 is TGTGCCAGCAGCGTAGGTTCAGGGGAAGAGACCCAGTACTTC. It yields the protein CASSVGSGEETQYF.

This clonotype was detected many times. This chain joins TRBV20-1 and TRBJ1-1; D possibly corresponds to TRBD1 (6 bases). The CDR3 is 14 amino acids. The V and J ends lost 6 bases and 0 bases respectively, with 14 bases between them. Germline V gene lookup returns CDR1 DFQATT and CDR2 SNEGSKA (reference sequence). The CDR3 protein is CSARTVTMNTEAFF. Written as DNA, the CDR3 is TGCAGTGCAAGGACAGTCACTATGAACACTGAAGCTTTCTTT.

This clonotype showed up just a few times. The chain employs TRBV27 and TRBJ2-2, with D maybe TRBD2 (6 bases). Germline CDR1 MNHEY, CDR2 SMNVEV (reference sequence). V lost 4 bases, J lost 5 bases, and 14 bases lay in between. The CDR3 totals 15 residues. The chain's CDR3 is CASSYLVSGTGELFF. The CDR3 DNA reads as TGTGCCAGCAGTTATTTGGTTAGCGGAACCGGGGAGCTGTTTTTT.